This T cell receptor (beta chain) originates from a study of T cell responses to AZD1222 COVID-19 vaccine. Regarding the study as a whole: Unmutated variant regions are reportedly the target of nearly half of TCRs that are spike-specific.

Only in-frame clones appear in the TCRdb table, and some are missing; sequencing was by immunoSEQ multiplex PCR. Seen here are around 54,000 clones, 70% to 90% observed once, and the top ten hold less than 9%. For this clone: As yet, its antigen is unknown. One end of the junction does not line up with germline, which may come from a read error.

CDR3 size: 12 residues. Germline loops: CDR1 GTSNPN, CDR2 SVGIG (reference sequence). This chain joins TRBV30 and TRBJ1-2, with TRBD1 identical over 7 bases. This specimen was peripheral blood, taken 28 days after the second AZD1222 dose. The sequence was obtained from an adult who received the AZD1222 COVID-19 vaccine. CDR3 sequence: CARSRGRNGYTF. The CDR3 DNA sequence: TGTGCCCGGAGTAGGGGGCGTAATGGCTACACCTTC.